Reported below is one TCR beta chain. The antigen is unknown. Germline values: CDR1 SGHRS, CDR2 YFSETQ. V was cut by 4 bases and J by 0 bases, with 11 bases left in between. The CDR3 has 15 amino acids. MiXCR, run by TCRdb on the 5' RACE reads, gives a single entry per CDR3 protein. Among approximately 550,000 distinct CDR3 sequences listed, around 24% were seen once. This entry belongs to a study of identical twins. Regarding the study as a whole: Insertions were fewer in abundant cord blood beta clonotypes, whereas memory repertoires showed none of this pattern. For zero-insertion analyses, partial confounding could come from invariant MAIT and iNKT cells.

In addition, the sample was reused for a study of yellow fever vaccine responses in identical twins. That work contributes: Reported findings indicate that twins' vaccine T cell responses seemed partially convergent, partially personalized.

This clonotype was obtained from a woman between 18 and 29 years old in good health. Source material: CD4+ T cells sorted from blood. The chain joins TRBV5-1 to TRBJ2-1; tentatively, D is TRBD2 (6 bases). CDR3 sequence reads: CASSTTRISYNEQFF. The CDR3 DNA follows: TGCGCCAGCAGCACGACTAGAATCTCCTACAATGAGCAGTTCTTC.